This TCR beta chain was identified during a study of blood T cell repertoires in COVID-19. Study as a whole: The United States, Italy and Spain were the sources of the acute and convalescent COVID-19 samples. T cells, B-cell-depleted T cells, or PBMCs provided the cDNA or gDNA that served as material.

The germline CDR1 and CDR2 sequences are LGHDT and YNNKEL (reference sequence). Trimming left V 1 base short and J 2 bases short, with 3 bases between. CDR3 length equals 12 residues. Per the original methods: The authors estimated nucleated cell counts from reference gene primer amplification. This table comes from immunoSEQ multiplex PCR, and its TCRdb copy is limited to in-frame clones, with some not included. That table is the source of V, J and clone size, and D and trimming were worked out from the DNA. Found here are about 94,000 clones, around 87% of them singletons; the top ten hold 4.5% to 6%.

The chain recombines TRBV3-1 (or the pseudogene TRBV3-2) with TRBJ2-7, with D unresolved. This clonotype was obtained from a woman of 80 years or more with acute or convalescent COVID-19. Sequenced input: peripheral blood. DNA for the CDR3: TGTGCCAGCAGCCAAGGAGCCTACGAGCAGTACTTC. This translates into CASSQGAYEQYF.